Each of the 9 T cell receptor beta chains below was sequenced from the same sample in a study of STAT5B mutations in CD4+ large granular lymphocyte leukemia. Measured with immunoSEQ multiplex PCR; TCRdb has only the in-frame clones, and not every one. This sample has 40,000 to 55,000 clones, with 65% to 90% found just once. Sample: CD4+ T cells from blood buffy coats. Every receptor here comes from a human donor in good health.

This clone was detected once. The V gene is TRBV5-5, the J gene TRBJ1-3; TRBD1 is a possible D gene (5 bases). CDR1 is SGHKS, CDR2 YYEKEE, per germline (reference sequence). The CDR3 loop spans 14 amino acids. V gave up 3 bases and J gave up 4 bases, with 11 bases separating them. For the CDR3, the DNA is TGTGCCAGCAGCTCACAGGAGGCCGGAAACACCATATATTTT. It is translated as CASSSQEAGNTIYF.

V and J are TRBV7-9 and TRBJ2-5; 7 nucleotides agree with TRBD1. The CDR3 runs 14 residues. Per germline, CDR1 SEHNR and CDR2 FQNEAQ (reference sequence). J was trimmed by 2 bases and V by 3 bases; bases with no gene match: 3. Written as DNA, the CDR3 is TGTGCCAGCAGCTTGGGACAGAAACAAGAGACCCAGTACTTC. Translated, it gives CASSLGQKQETQYF.

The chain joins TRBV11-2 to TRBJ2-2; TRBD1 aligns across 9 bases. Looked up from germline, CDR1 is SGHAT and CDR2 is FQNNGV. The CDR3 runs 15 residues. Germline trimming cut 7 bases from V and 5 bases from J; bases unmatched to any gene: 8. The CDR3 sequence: CASTLRGQGTGELFF. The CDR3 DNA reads TGTGCCAGCACTTTAAGGGGACAGGGAACCGGGGAGCTGTTTTTT.

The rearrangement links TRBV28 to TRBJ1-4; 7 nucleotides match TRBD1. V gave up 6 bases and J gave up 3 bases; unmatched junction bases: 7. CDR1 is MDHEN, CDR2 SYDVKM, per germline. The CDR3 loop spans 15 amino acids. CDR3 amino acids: CASSLQGTANEKLFF. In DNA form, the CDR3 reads TGTGCCAGCAGCCTACAGGGGACAGCTAATGAAAAACTGTTTTTT.

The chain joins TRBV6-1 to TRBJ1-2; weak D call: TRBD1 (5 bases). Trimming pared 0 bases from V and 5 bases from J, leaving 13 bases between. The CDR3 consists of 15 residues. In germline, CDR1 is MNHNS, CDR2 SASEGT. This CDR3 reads CASSEAGTRWYGYTF. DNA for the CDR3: TGTGCCAGCAGTGAAGCGGGGACGCGATGGTATGGCTACACCTTC.

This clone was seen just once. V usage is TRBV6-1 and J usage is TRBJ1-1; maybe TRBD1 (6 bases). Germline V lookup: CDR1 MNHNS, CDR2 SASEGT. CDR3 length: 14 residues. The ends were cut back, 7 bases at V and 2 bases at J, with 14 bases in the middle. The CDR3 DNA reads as TGTGCCAGCATCTTATACAGGGTTAACACTGAAGCTTTCTTT. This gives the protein CASILYRVNTEAFF.

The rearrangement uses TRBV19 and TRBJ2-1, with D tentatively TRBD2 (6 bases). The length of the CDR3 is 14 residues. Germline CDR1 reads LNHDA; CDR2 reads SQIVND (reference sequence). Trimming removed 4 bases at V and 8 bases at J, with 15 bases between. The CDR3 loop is CASSKGTGAYEQFF. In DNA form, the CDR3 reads TGTGCCAGTAGTAAGGGGACTGGAGCCTATGAGCAGTTCTTC.

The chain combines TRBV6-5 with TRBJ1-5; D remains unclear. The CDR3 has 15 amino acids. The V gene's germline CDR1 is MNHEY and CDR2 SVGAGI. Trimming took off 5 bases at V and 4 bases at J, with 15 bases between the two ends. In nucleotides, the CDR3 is TGTGCCAGCAGTCAAGGTCACCCTGGGAATCAGCCCCAGCATTTT. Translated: CASSQGHPGNQPQHF.

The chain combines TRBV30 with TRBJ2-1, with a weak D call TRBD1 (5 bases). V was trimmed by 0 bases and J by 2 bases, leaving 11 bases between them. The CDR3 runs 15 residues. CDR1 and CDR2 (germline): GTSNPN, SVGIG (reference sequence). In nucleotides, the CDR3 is TGTGCCTGGAGTGTAGTAAGACAGACCTACAATGAGCAGTTCTTC. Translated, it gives CAWSVVRQTYNEQFF.